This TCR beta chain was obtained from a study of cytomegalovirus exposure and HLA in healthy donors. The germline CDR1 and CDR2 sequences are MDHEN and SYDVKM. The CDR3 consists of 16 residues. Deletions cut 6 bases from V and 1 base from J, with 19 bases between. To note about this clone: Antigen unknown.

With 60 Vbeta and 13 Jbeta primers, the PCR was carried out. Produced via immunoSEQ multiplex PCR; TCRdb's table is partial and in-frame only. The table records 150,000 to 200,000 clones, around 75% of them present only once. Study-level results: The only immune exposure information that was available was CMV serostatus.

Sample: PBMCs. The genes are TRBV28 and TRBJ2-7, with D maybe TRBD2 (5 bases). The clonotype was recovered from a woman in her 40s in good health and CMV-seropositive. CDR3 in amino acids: CASRGGPSWESYEQYF. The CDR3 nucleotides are TGTGCCAGCAGAGGTGGGCCCAGCTGGGAGTCCTACGAGCAGTACTTC. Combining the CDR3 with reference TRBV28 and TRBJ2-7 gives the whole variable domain DVKVTQSSRYLVKRTGEKVFLECVQDMDHENMFWYRQDPGLGLRLIYFSYDVKMKEKGDIPEGYSVSREKKERFSLILESASTNQTSMYLCASRGGPSWESYEQYFGPGTRLTVT.